This T cell receptor beta chain originates from a study of T-cell reconstitution after alpha-beta-depleted transplantation in children. Study outcomes and limitations: From newly produced T cells came most of the T-cell counts and diversity one year after transplant.

With 7 bases removed from V and 1 base from J, the gap between germline ends came to 23 bases. CDR1 is MNHNS and CDR2 is SASEGT in the germline V gene. This CDR3 region has 17 residues. Unique molecular identifiers were incorporated when the TCRbeta library was constructed. TCRdb independently ran MiXCR on the PCR reads; one entry per CDR3 protein. This table holds some 300,000 distinct CDR3 sequences, 7.5% to 9% found once. As for this clonotype: The target antigen is unknown.

The chain is built from TRBV6-1 and TRBJ2-7; the D gene could be TRBD1 or TRBD2 (5 bases each). The sample consisted of peripheral blood, taken 360 days after TCRalphabeta/CD19-depleted stem cell transplant. The TCR was taken from a female patient aged 2-10 years who had a stem cell transplant for Fanconi anemia, so the T cells may come from the graft donor. For the CDR3, the DNA is TGTGCCAGCAATGTCCGGGACGGCGGGTTTCATTCCTACGAGCAGTACGTC. Protein: CASNVRDGGFHSYEQYV.